This T cell receptor beta chain is drawn from a study of OX40 agonist ivuxolimab in advanced cancers. Study-level background: Patients with hepatocellular carcinoma, melanoma, renal cell or head and neck cancer made up the dose-escalation patients.

Some clones are missing from TCRdb's copy, which holds only in-frame ones; the method was immunoSEQ multiplex PCR. The sample holds more than 75,000 clones, approximately 91% seen once. In regard to this clone: What it binds is unknown.

Study-level results: Some nonresponders additionally presented with little normalized T-cell clonal expansion. Blood T cells, both CD4+ and CD8+, expanded clonally by week 6 at 0.1 to 3.0 mg/kg.

Germline V gene lookup returns CDR1 SGHTA and CDR2 FQGNSA. V was clipped by 2 bases and J by 4 bases, with 14 bases between them. This CDR3 region has 15 residues. This clonotype was obtained from an adult with an advanced solid tumor such as melanoma, head and neck, liver or kidney cancer. Sequences were derived from CD4+ or CD8+ T cells sorted from blood, sampled in a trial of the OX40 agonist ivuxolimab. The chain carries TRBV7-2 and TRBJ1-1, with D tentatively TRBD1 (5 bases). The DNA of the CDR3 is TGTGCCAGCAGCTTAAGTCTGGGGGGAATCACTGAAGCTTTCTTT. Encoded protein: CASSLSLGGITEAFF. Based on the CDR3 plus reference TRBV7-2 and TRBJ1-1, the full variable domain is GAGVSQSPSNKVTEKGKDVELRCDPISGHTALYWYRQSLGQGLEFLIYFQGNSAPDKSGLPSDRFSAERTGGSVSTLTIQRTQQEDSAVYLCASSLSLGGITEAFFGQGTRLTVV.